Below, 22 T cell receptor beta chains from the same sample are listed, as sequenced in a study of shared clonotypes between healthy human individuals. The data were produced by immunoSEQ multiplex PCR, yet TCRdb's version contains in-frame clones alone and is incomplete. The data show 2 million to 2.5 million clones, approximately 95% seen once. The sample comprised naive CD4+ T cells sorted from blood. Subset reported: CD45RA+ positively selected. All receptors derive from a young man in good health.

For this clone: This same CDR3 is encoded by further DNA sequences in the sample. The chain carries TRBV4-1 and TRBJ1-4; D remains ambiguous. Trimming shortened V by 4 bases and J by 4 bases, and 7 bases separated the two germline ends. Looked up from germline, CDR1 is MGHRA and CDR2 is YSYEKL. The length of the CDR3 is 13 residues. The CDR3 DNA follows: TGCGCCAGCAGCCCCGGGCATAATGAAAAACTGTTTTTT. It codes for CASSPGHNEKLFF.

J is TRBJ2-3 and V is TRBV2; D is uncertain. CDR1 is SNHLY, CDR2 FYNNEI, per germline. V lost 8 bases and J 4 bases, leaving 10 bases between the germline ends. The CDR3 loop spans 12 amino acids. CDR3 protein: CASVFYPDTQYF. CDR3 bases: TGTGCCAGCGTTTTTTACCCAGATACGCAGTATTTT.

This chain uses TRBV5-1 with TRBJ2-2; D not certain. Germline assignment: CDR1 SGHRS and CDR2 YFSETQ. Trimming pared 7 bases from V and 2 bases from J, leaving 15 bases between. The length of the CDR3 is 15 residues. The CDR3: CASGWTYSNTGELFF. In nucleotides, the CDR3 is TGCGCCAGCGGCTGGACCTATTCAAACACCGGGGAGCTGTTTTTT.

The rearrangement links TRBV6-6 to TRBJ1-1, with 7 bases lining up with TRBD1. This CDR3 region has 13 residues. Germline V gene lookup returns CDR1 MNHNY and CDR2 SVGAGI (reference sequence). The V segment lost 10 bases and the J segment 4 bases; nucleotides outside the gene matches: 9. CDR3 nucleotides: TGTGCCATCGGAAAAGGACAGGTCACTGAAGCTTTCTTT. It encodes CAIGKGQVTEAFF.

The CDR3 nucleotides are TGCGCCAGCACTAACAGGGGGCTGGACGACACCGGGGAGCTGTTTTTT. Translated, it gives CASTNRGLDDTGELFF. The chain couples TRBV5-1 to TRBJ2-2, with TRBD1 matching 9 bases. Trimming took 6 bases from V and 3 from J; bases not matched to a gene: 9. CDR3 size: 16 residues. Germline lookup yields CDR1 SGHRS and CDR2 YFSETQ.

The gene calls are TRBV18 and TRBJ2-4; 7 bases are shared with TRBD1. Trimming cost V 4 bases and J 9 bases; bases outside gene matches: 15. The CDR3 length is 16 residues. Per germline, CDR1 KGHSH and CDR2 LQKENI. Written as DNA, the CDR3 is TGTGCCAGCTCACTGACGGGACCCGGGGCAGGGGGCATTCAGTACTTC. Translating gives CASSLTGPGAGGIQYF. Full variable domain (remainder filled in from reference TRBV18 and TRBJ2-4): NAGVMQNPRHLVRRRGQEARLRCSPMKGHSHVYWYRQLPEEGLKFMVYLQKENIIDESGMPKERFSAEFPKEGPSILRIQQVVRGDSAAYFCASSLTGPGAGGIQYFGAGTRLSVL.

This chain links TRBV4-3 with TRBJ2-3; no firm D call. CDR1 is LGHNA, CDR2 YSLEER, per germline. This CDR3 has 12 residues. V shed 0 bases and J shed 11 bases, with 9 bases lying between them. In DNA, the CDR3 is TGCGCCAGCAGCCAAGATGCGAGAGAGCAGTATTTT. Amino acids: CASSQDAREQYF.

Worth noting for this clone: A much more abundant neighbour one base away suggests this may be a read error. Other DNA sequences in the sample encode the same CDR3. This chain joins TRBV30 and TRBJ1-1; no clear D gene. The CDR3 spans 13 residues. Trimming left V 0 bases short and J 0 bases short, with 5 bases between. Germline V gene sequence: CDR1 GTSNPN, CDR2 SVGIG (reference sequence). This CDR3 reads CAWSVRMNTEAFF. CDR3 coding DNA: TGTGCCTGGAGTGTACGGATGAACACTGAAGCTTTCTTT.

The chain carries TRBV7-3 and TRBJ1-1, with D perhaps matching TRBD1 (5 bases). Germline values: CDR1 SGHTA, CDR2 FQGTGA. The CDR3 spans 14 residues. V shed 5 bases and J shed 2 bases, with 12 bases lying between them. The CDR3 reads CASSPGLTNTEAFF. DNA for the CDR3: TGTGCCAGCAGCCCGGGGCTCACTAACACTGAAGCTTTCTTT.

This clone is a singleton in its sample. CDR3 in DNA: TGTGCCAGCAGTGAACCATATGGCCGCCAGGGGAGCACCTACGAGCAGTACTTC. Encoded protein: CASSEPYGRQGSTYEQYF. The rearrangement uses TRBV25-1 and TRBJ2-7; tentatively, D is TRBD1 (6 bases). The germline CDR1 and CDR2 sequences are MGHDK and SYGVNS. This CDR3 has 18 amino acids. The V end was cut by 2 bases, the J end by 2 bases, with 22 bases between.

With regard to this clone: Other DNA sequences of this sample code for an identical CDR3. The chain uses TRBV7-2 and TRBJ2-3; 7 bases agree with TRBD1. CDR1 and CDR2 (germline): SGHTA, FQGNSA. The CDR3 loop spans 14 amino acids. V shed 1 base and J 5 bases; nucleotides not matched to a gene: 3. This chain's CDR3 is CASSLVQGIDTQYF. The CDR3 DNA reads TGTGCCAGCAGCTTAGTACAGGGGATAGATACGCAGTATTTT. Based on the CDR3 plus reference TRBV7-2 and TRBJ2-3, the full variable domain is GAGVSQSPSNKVTEKGKDVELRCDPISGHTALYWYRQSLGQGLEFLIYFQGNSAPDKSGLPSDRFSAERTGGSVSTLTIQRTQQEDSAVYLCASSLVQGIDTQYFGPGTRLTVL.

As regards this clone: Distinct nucleotide sequences in the sample also encode this CDR3. The chain recombines TRBV4-3 with TRBJ1-6, with no clear D. Germline V gene lookup returns CDR1 LGHNA and CDR2 YSLEER. V was pared by 0 bases and J by 10 bases, with 7 bases between. CDR3 length equals 13 residues. The DNA for the CDR3 is TGCGCCAGCAGCCAAGATCGTGGCTCACCCCTCCACTTT. As protein: CASSQDRGSPLHF.

The chain has TRBV28 and TRBJ1-5, with D perhaps matching TRBD1 (6 bases). Deletions cut 7 bases from V and 6 bases from J, with 22 bases between. The CDR3 length is 16 residues. Germline V CDR1 and CDR2: MDHEN, SYDVKM. The chain's CDR3 is CASNPRGGPAGQPQHF. The DNA for the CDR3 is TGTGCCAGCAACCCACGGGGGGGGCCAGCAGGTCAGCCCCAGCATTTT. Full variable domain (missing parts from reference TRBV28 and TRBJ1-5): DVKVTQSSRYLVKRTGEKVFLECVQDMDHENMFWYRQDPGLGLRLIYFSYDVKMKEKGDIPEGYSVSREKKERFSLILESASTNQTSMYLCASNPRGGPAGQPQHFGDGTRLSIL.

This chain links TRBV27 with TRBJ1-1; D may be TRBD1 (5 bases). CDR3 size: 16 residues. CDR1 and CDR2 (germline): MNHEY, SMNVEV (reference sequence). Trimming took off 4 bases at V and 7 bases at J, with 22 bases between the two ends. CDR3 region: CASSSLPVGGRFEAFF. The CDR3 DNA reads TGTGCCAGCAGTTCACTTCCCGTTGGGGGACGCTTTGAAGCTTTCTTT.

The gene calls are TRBV6-1 and TRBJ2-7; unclear D gene. Trimming pared 7 bases from V and 3 bases from J, leaving 16 bases between. The CDR3 is 14 residues long. Germline V gives CDR1 MNHNS, CDR2 SASEGT. CDR3 region: CASTDQLQHYEQYF. DNA of the CDR3: TGTGCCAGCACCGACCAGCTACAACACTACGAGCAGTACTTC.

This chain uses TRBV4-1 with TRBJ2-1, with D perhaps matching TRBD2 (7 bases). In germline, CDR1 is MGHRA, CDR2 YSYEKL. Trimming shortened V by 1 base and J by 13 bases, and 20 bases separated the two germline ends. The CDR3 runs 15 residues. The CDR3 DNA is TGCGCCAGCAGCCAAGGTGGGGGGGCATACACGGTTCAGTTCTTC. This translates into CASSQGGGAYTVQFF.

V gene TRBV6-1 combines with J gene TRBJ1-1; D might be TRBD1 (5 bases). This CDR3 is built from 13 residues. Per germline, CDR1 MNHNS and CDR2 SASEGT. Trimming took off 8 bases at V and 0 bases at J, with 10 bases between the two ends. CDR3: CASPRGMNTEAFF. The CDR3 nucleotides read TGTGCCAGCCCTCGGGGCATGAACACTGAAGCTTTCTTT.

The chain is built from TRBV4-1 and TRBJ1-3, with TRBD1 as a possible D gene (6 bases). This CDR3 is 14 amino acids long. The germline V gene encodes CDR1 MGHRA and CDR2 YSYEKL. V was cut by 1 base and J by 5 bases, with 9 bases left in between. This CDR3 reads CASSQGTARNTIYF. As DNA, the CDR3 is TGCGCCAGCAGCCAAGGGACAGCGAGAAACACCATATATTTT.

The genes are TRBV5-1 and TRBJ2-2; a possible D gene is TRBD1 (6 bases). V was cut by 2 bases and J by 1 base, with 9 bases left in between. Looked up from germline, CDR1 is SGHRS and CDR2 is YFSETQ. The CDR3 sequence is 15 residues long. The DNA for the CDR3 is TGCGCCAGCAGCTTAAAACAGGGGAACACCGGGGAGCTGTTTTTT. Amino acids: CASSLKQGNTGELFF.

V usage is TRBV14 and J usage is TRBJ1-1, with 7 positions matching TRBD1. V shed 8 bases and J 4 bases; nucleotides not matched to a gene: 10. This CDR3 has 14 residues. Germline V lookup: CDR1 SGHDN, CDR2 FVKESK. This CDR3 reads CASREGGLGTEAFF. The CDR3 DNA sequence: TGTGCCAGCCGCGAAGGGGGCCTCGGCACTGAAGCTTTCTTT.

The chain links TRBV29-1 to TRBJ2-5; 11 nucleotides align to TRBD2. The V segment lost 6 bases and the J segment 5 bases; nucleotides outside the gene matches: 5. Germline V gene lookup returns CDR1 SQVTM and CDR2 ANQGSEA. This CDR3 contains 13 residues. CDR3 bases: TGCAGCGTAGAGACTAGCGGGGCGGAGACCCAGTACTTC. Its translation: CSVETSGAETQYF.

The chain combines TRBV6-6 with TRBJ2-7, with a possible D match to TRBD1 (6 bases). V lost 5 bases, J lost 6 bases, and 17 bases lay in between. Looked up from germline, CDR1 is MNHNY and CDR2 is SVGAGI (reference sequence). The CDR3 extends over 14 amino acids. The CDR3 coding sequence is TGTGCCAGCAGTGCCTTCCCGGGACAAAGCGAGCAGTACTTC. As protein: CASSAFPGQSEQYF.